This T cell receptor beta chain stems from a study of T cells in Graves' hyperthyroidism and ophthalmopathy. Study details: At initial diagnosis, before any treatment had begun, peripheral blood was obtained.

General study findings and limits: Researchers found most expanded thyroid clonotypes above 0.001 in blood as well.

The germline V gene encodes CDR1 SGDLS and CDR2 YYNGEE. The V end lost 4 bases, the J end lost 4 bases, and 5 bases lay between the germline ends. The CDR3 spans 12 residues. What was amplified from RNA transcripts were TCR beta CDR3 regions. The HTBI primer set was used in a first-round RT-PCR of the TCR CDR3. TCRdb redid the calling of the multiplex PCR reads with MiXCR, one entry per CDR3 protein. The sample includes 550,000 to 850,000 distinct CDR3 sequences, under 20% of them seen just once. This clonotype showed up just a few times. Its antigen is unknown. This TCR came from a woman between 50 and 59 years old with Graves' hyperthyroidism that later progressed to Graves' ophthalmopathy. The sample consisted of blood. This chain uses TRBV9 with TRBJ1-4; D ambiguous. CDR3 sequence (DNA): TGTGCCAGCAGCCCGAATAATGAAAAACTGTTTTTT. Protein: CASSPNNEKLFF.